This is a list of T cell receptor beta chains from one sample in a study of regulatory and conventional T cells in RAG deficiency. The method was immunoSEQ multiplex PCR; TCRdb's version includes in-frame clones alone and lacks a portion of them. The sample holds tens of thousands of clones, approximately 96% seen once. The data also belong to a second study, concerning regulatory T cells.

What was sequenced was CD25- CD4+ T cells sorted from blood. The receptors come from a human donor in good health. The CDR3 runs from the conserved cysteine through the conserved F or W. D genes are given only for firm matches. Some rows have no size entry. The others give once, few or many, or a class for an expanded clone.

clone size,J gene,D gene,V gene,CDR3 protein,CDR3 DNA
-,TRBJ2-7,-,TRBV2,CASTHTDYEQYF,TGTGCCAGCACTCACACAGACTACGAGCAGTACTTC
-,TRBJ1-5,-,TRBV6-5,CASSYSDQGQPQHF,TGTGCCAGCAGTTACTCTGATCAGGGACAGCCCCAGCATTTT
-,TRBJ2-7,-,TRBV19,CASTPTGSYEQYF,TGTGCCAGTACCCCTACAGGCTCCTACGAGCAGTACTTC
-,TRBJ1-1,-,TRBV27,CASSLPSAFF,TGTGCCAGCAGTCTCCCCTCCGCTTTCTTT
once,TRBJ2-3,-,TRBV5-1,CASKGVYTDTQYF,TGCGCCAGCAAAGGGGTTTACACAGATACGCAGTATTTT
-,TRBJ2-1,TRBD2,TRBV2,CASSLQRGAYNEQFF,TGTGCCAGCAGTCTACAGCGGGGGGCCTACAATGAGCAGTTCTTC
-,TRBJ1-2,TRBD1,TRBV7-2,CASSLVTGGGTSYTF,TGTGCCAGCAGCTTAGTTACAGGGGGGGGAACTAGCTACACCTTC
-,TRBJ1-2,-,TRBV18,CASSPQIGLLLGYTF,TGTGCCAGCTCACCCCAAATCGGACTTCTTCTAGGCTACACCTTC
-,TRBJ1-5,-,TRBV27,CASSASGRGGNQPQHF,TGTGCCAGCAGTGCCTCCGGGAGGGGTGGCAATCAGCCCCAGCATTTT
-,TRBJ2-3,TRBD1,TRBV5-1,CASSLGTGGADTQYF,TGCGCCAGCAGCTTGGGGACAGGGGGCGCAGATACGCAGTATTTT
-,TRBJ2-7,-,TRBV7-2,CASSQGGGRYEQYF,TGTGCCAGCAGCCAAGGGGGGGGGCGATACGAGCAGTACTTC
-,TRBJ2-1,TRBD2,TRBV9,CASSDSGNEQFF,TGTGCCAGCAGCGATAGCGGGAATGAGCAGTTCTTC
-,TRBJ2-7,TRBD1,TRBV4-1,CASSPGQGSYEQYF,TGCGCCAGCAGCCCGGGACAGGGGTCCTACGAGCAGTACTTC
-,TRBJ2-7,-,TRBV7-9,CASSLAGSREQYF,TGTGCCAGCAGCTTAGCAGGTAGCCGCGAGCAGTACTTC
-,TRBJ2-1,TRBD1,TRBV5-5,CASSQGQMKLNEQFF,TGTGCCAGCAGCCAGGGACAGATGAAACTCAATGAGCAGTTCTTC
-,TRBJ1-1,-,TRBV5-1,CASSLEGWNTEAFF,TGCGCCAGCAGCTTGGAGGGGTGGAACACTGAAGCTTTCTTT
-,TRBJ1-3,-,TRBV27,CASSFSSGNTIYF,TGTGCCAGCAGTTTCAGCTCTGGAAACACCATATATTTT
-,TRBJ2-2,TRBD2,TRBV11-2,CASSPGGLAGGQSGELFF,TGTGCCAGCAGCCCCGGGGGACTAGCGGGGGGGCAGTCCGGGGAGCTGTTTTTT
-,TRBJ1-2,-,TRBV7-9,CASSLQRGPYGYTF,TGTGCCAGCAGCTTACAACGGGGTCCTTATGGCTACACCTTC
-,TRBJ1-1,TRBD1,TRBV19,CASSLQGASNTEAFF,TGTGCCAGTAGCCTACAGGGGGCGAGTAACACTGAAGCTTTCTTT
-,TRBJ1-6,TRBD1,TRBV19,CASRFFGQGRKSPLHF,TGTGCCAGTAGATTTTTTGGACAGGGACGGAAATCCCCCCTCCACTTT
-,TRBJ2-5,-,TRBV10-1,CASSDPSHQNQETQYF,TGCGCCAGCAGTGATCCGTCGCACCAGAACCAAGAGACCCAGTACTTC
-,TRBJ1-2,-,TRBV11-2,CASNAGGYGYTF,TGTGCCAGCAACGCCGGCGGCTATGGCTACACCTTC
-,TRBJ1-1,-,TRBV5-1,CASSYRASVTEAFF,TGCGCCAGCAGCTACAGGGCTTCTGTCACTGAAGCTTTCTTT
-,TRBJ2-7,TRBD1,TRBV6-5,CASSYRTGDPYEQYF,TGTGCCAGCAGTTACCGGACAGGGGACCCCTACGAGCAGTACTTC
-,TRBJ1-1,TRBD1,TRBV29-1,CSVPTGGMNTEAFF,TGCAGCGTCCCTACAGGGGGCATGAACACTGAAGCTTTCTTT